The entry below gives a single T cell receptor beta chain sequence along with its context. In the authors' methods: Amplifying reference gene primers gave estimates of nucleated cell counts. Here immunoSEQ multiplex PCR was the method, and the copy in TCRdb shows in-frame clones only, minus some. The V and J calls and clone size come from that table; D and trimming were worked out from the DNA. Of a few hundred thousand clones in the sample, 86% were seen once. This sample is part of a study of blood T cell repertoires in COVID-19. Sample: PBMCs or T cells enriched from blood (not recorded which). This TCR derives from a man aged 25-45 years who had recovered from COVID-19.

The CDR3: CAISEQLGQGYEQYF. The CDR3 nucleotides are TGTGCCATCAGTGAGCAATTGGGACAGGGCTACGAGCAGTACTTC. V usage is TRBV10-3 and J usage is TRBJ2-7; 9 nucleotides match TRBD1. Per germline, CDR1 ENHRY and CDR2 SYGVKD. V was pared by 2 bases and J by 3 bases, with 5 bases of the junction left unmatched. The CDR3 runs 15 residues.